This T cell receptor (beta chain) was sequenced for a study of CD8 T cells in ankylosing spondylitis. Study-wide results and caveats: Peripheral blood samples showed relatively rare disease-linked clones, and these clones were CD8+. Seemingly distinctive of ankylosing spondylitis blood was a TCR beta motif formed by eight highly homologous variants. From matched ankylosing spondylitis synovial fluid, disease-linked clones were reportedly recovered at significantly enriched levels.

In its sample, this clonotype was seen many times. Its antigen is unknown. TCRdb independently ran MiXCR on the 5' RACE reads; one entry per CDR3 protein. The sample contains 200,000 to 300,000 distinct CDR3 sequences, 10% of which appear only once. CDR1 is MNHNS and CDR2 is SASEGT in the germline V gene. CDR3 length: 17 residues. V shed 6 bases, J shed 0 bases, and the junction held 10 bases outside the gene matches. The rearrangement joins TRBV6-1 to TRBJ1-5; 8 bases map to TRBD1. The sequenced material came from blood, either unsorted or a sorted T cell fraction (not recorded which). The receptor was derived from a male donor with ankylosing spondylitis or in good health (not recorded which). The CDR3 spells CASSLRRGLVSNQPQHF. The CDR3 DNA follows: TGTGCCAGCAGCCTTCGCAGGGGGCTAGTTAGCAATCAGCCCCAGCATTTT.